This is a list of T cell receptor beta chains from one sample in a study of T cells in Graves' hyperthyroidism and ophthalmopathy. MiXCR was run by TCRdb on the multiplex PCR reads, yielding one entry per CDR3 protein. The sample contains 350,000 or so distinct CDR3 sequences, 18% of which appear only once. Material for sequencing was blood. Receptors were obtained from a woman in her 50s with Graves' hyperthyroidism. Both conserved end residues are part of each CDR3. A D gene is named only where the DNA matches it firmly.

CDR3,J,D,V
CASSFWGNTIYF,TRBJ1-3,.,TRBV7-9
CASRTNTGGDTEAFF,TRBJ1-1,.,TRBV12-3/TRBV12-4
CASSLARDSSYNSPLHF,TRBJ1-6,.,TRBV11-2
CASRENRGKTEAFF,TRBJ1-1,TRBD1,TRBV6-1
CASTQRGGGTDTQYF,TRBJ2-3,.,TRBV6-2/TRBV6-3
CASSSPYYRVGYGYTF,TRBJ1-2,.,TRBV12-3/TRBV12-4
CASTNTGQGLLMGQFF,TRBJ2-1,TRBD1,TRBV19
CASSSGGGPFTDTQYF,TRBJ2-3,.,TRBV7-8
CAWSGGGVDYGYTF,TRBJ1-2,.,TRBV30
CASSYSTGGGGYGYTF,TRBJ1-2,.,TRBV6-6
CASSQEQAGPYNEQFF,TRBJ2-1,.,TRBV14
CASTPGGGARGNTEAFF,TRBJ1-1,.,TRBV2
CAWSVQGLGELFF,TRBJ2-2,.,TRBV30
CASSEASGGGGPQDTQYF,TRBJ2-3,TRBD2,TRBV2
CASRDRGYSPLHF,TRBJ1-6,TRBD1,TRBV2
CASDRGPGAANTEAFF,TRBJ1-1,TRBD1,TRBV28
CASSGESLGTDTQYF,TRBJ2-3,.,TRBV2
CASSPPGREGYGYTF,TRBJ1-2,.,TRBV18
CASRGANTGELFF,TRBJ2-2,.,TRBV2
CASSESTANYGYTF,TRBJ1-2,.,TRBV10-2
CASSLDGAVSTDTQYF,TRBJ2-3,.,TRBV5-1
CASRRGRGENTEAFF,TRBJ1-1,TRBD1,TRBV28
CASSLGTGLEKLFF,TRBJ1-4,TRBD1,TRBV5-4
CSVKRGGRAAEQYF,TRBJ2-7,.,TRBV20-1
CSVGLAGQETQYF,TRBJ2-5,TRBD2,TRBV20-1
CSVEKVTANTGELFF,TRBJ2-2,.,TRBV29-1